A selection of T cell receptor beta chains follows, all from one sample in a study of blood T cell repertoires in COVID-19. The method was immunoSEQ multiplex PCR; TCRdb's version includes in-frame clones alone and lacks a portion of them. This sample yields about 210,000 clones, of which about 76% are seen a single time; 8.9% belongs to the top ten. The sample taken for sequencing was PBMCs or T cells enriched from blood (not recorded which). These receptors originate from a woman aged 45-65 years with acute COVID-19. CDR3s leave out the opening cysteine and the closing phenylalanine or tryptophan.

CDR3aa: ASSIGQGGNQPQH; v_gene: TRBV19; len: 13; j_gene: TRBJ1-5
CDR3aa: SVEELGLAVGTDTQY; v_gene: TRBV29-1; len: 15; j_gene: TRBJ2-3
CDR3aa: ASSLPGSVDTQY; v_gene: TRBV5-1; len: 12; j_gene: TRBJ2-3
CDR3aa: ASSVVGQGNNEQF; v_gene: TRBV9; len: 13; j_gene: TRBJ2-1
CDR3aa: ASAGQGNQPQH; v_gene: TRBV2; len: 11; j_gene: TRBJ1-5
CDR3aa: ASSATSGGNEQF; v_gene: TRBV7-6; len: 12; j_gene: TRBJ2-1
CDR3aa: ASSETPKGARTEAF; v_gene: TRBV19; len: 14; j_gene: TRBJ1-1
CDR3aa: ASKGTGGVDYGYT; v_gene: TRBV5-1; len: 13; j_gene: TRBJ1-2
CDR3aa: ASSLAEDAQETQY; v_gene: TRBV5-1; len: 13; j_gene: TRBJ2-5
CDR3aa: ASSQGSQPQH; v_gene: TRBV7-9; len: 10; j_gene: TRBJ1-5
CDR3aa: AWSVRGNYGYT; v_gene: TRBV30; len: 11; j_gene: TRBJ1-2
CDR3aa: ASSYRGTREEKLF; v_gene: TRBV6-5; len: 13; j_gene: TRBJ1-4
CDR3aa: ASSLRWGDNSQY; v_gene: TRBV7-2; len: 12; j_gene: TRBJ2-3
CDR3aa: ASSYSRGYNSPLH; v_gene: TRBV6-5; len: 13; j_gene: TRBJ1-6
CDR3aa: ASSLSFAGPENTQY; v_gene: TRBV5-4; len: 14; j_gene: TRBJ2-3
CDR3aa: AWDNGNTIY; v_gene: TRBV30; len: 9; j_gene: TRBJ1-3
CDR3aa: ASSPNTGTYNEQF; v_gene: TRBV11-2; len: 13; j_gene: TRBJ2-1
CDR3aa: ASSLGLYRDSYNEQF; v_gene: TRBV11-2; len: 15; j_gene: TRBJ2-1
CDR3aa: ASSLSGVGGISDTQY; v_gene: TRBV7-9; len: 15; j_gene: TRBJ2-3
CDR3aa: SASVGGDYNEQF; v_gene: TRBV20-1; len: 12; j_gene: TRBJ2-1
CDR3aa: ASSPEPPLAGVAYEQY; v_gene: TRBV9; len: 16; j_gene: TRBJ2-7
CDR3aa: ASSLGGVEEKLF; v_gene: TRBV4-3; len: 12; j_gene: TRBJ1-4
CDR3aa: ASTTTSGGLYTQY; v_gene: TRBV10-2; len: 13; j_gene: TRBJ2-3
CDR3aa: ASSSDRGTEAF; v_gene: TRBV10-1; len: 11; j_gene: TRBJ1-1